The next 9 T cell receptor beta chains were all read from a single sample in a study of shared clonotypes between healthy human individuals. Sequencing was performed with immunoSEQ multiplex PCR; in TCRdb, only in-frame clones are kept and a portion is missing. The table has around 1,900,000 clones, roughly 95% seen once. CD45RO-negative CD8 cells positively selected for CCR7 made up the naive population, which excluded terminally differentiated effector memory CD45RA+ cells. Sequencing was carried out using naive CD8+ T cells from PBMCs. Every receptor here comes from a man between 18 and 35 years old in good health. Some clones in this sample may be carry-over from other donors' samples.

Only one count was recorded for this clone. CDR3 nucleotide sequence: TGTGCCAGCAGCCCCCCGGGACTAGTTAACAATGAGCAGTTCTTC. Protein: CASSPPGLVNNEQFF. V gene TRBV9 combines with J gene TRBJ2-1; TRBD2 aligns across 8 bases. This CDR3 has 15 amino acids. V gave up 4 bases and J gave up 5 bases; unmatched junction bases: 8. Per germline, CDR1 SGDLS and CDR2 YYNGEE.

This clone was detected once. V gene TRBV6-5 combines with J gene TRBJ2-5; D is ambiguous. Trimming cost V 2 bases and J 2 bases, with 9 bases left between them. The CDR3 runs to 14 residues. Germline values: CDR1 MNHEY, CDR2 SVGAGI. The CDR3: CASSYGQTQETQYF. The CDR3 DNA follows: TGTGCCAGCAGTTACGGGCAGACACAAGAGACCCAGTACTTC.

The rearrangement uses TRBV7-7 and TRBJ1-1; no clear D. Trimming took off 4 bases at V and 3 bases at J, with 9 bases between the two ends. The CDR3 has 13 residues. Germline CDR1 is SSHAT and CDR2 is FNYEAQ (reference sequence). CDR3: CASSYGPYTEAFF. The CDR3 DNA reads as TGTGCCAGCAGCTACGGTCCTTACACTGAAGCTTTCTTT.

This clone was seen just once. The chain joins TRBV28 to TRBJ1-1; 7 bases are a match to TRBD1. The trim removed 5 bases at V and 5 bases at J, leaving 8 bases unmatched. From germline, CDR1 is MDHEN and CDR2 SYDVKM. The CDR3 runs 14 residues. Here the CDR3 reads CASSPAQGFTEAFF. The DNA for the CDR3 is TGTGCCAGCAGTCCAGCACAGGGGTTTACTGAAGCTTTCTTT. The whole variable domain, remainder taken from reference TRBV28 and TRBJ1-1, is DVKVTQSSRYLVKRTGEKVFLECVQDMDHENMFWYRQDPGLGLRLIYFSYDVKMKEKGDIPEGYSVSREKKERFSLILESASTNQTSMYLCASSPAQGFTEAFFGQGTRLTVV.

The chain uses TRBV6-6 and TRBJ2-1, with D unresolved. CDR3 length equals 12 residues. V lost 4 bases, J lost 10 bases, and 11 bases lay in between. The germline V gene encodes CDR1 MNHNY and CDR2 SVGAGI (reference sequence). The CDR3 bases are TGTGCCAGCAGTTTCAAGATTGGGGAGCAGTTCTTC. Its translation: CASSFKIGEQFF.

The chain joins TRBV15 to TRBJ2-3; the D gene is possibly TRBD1 (5 bases). The CDR3 covers 13 residues. CDR1 is LNHNV, CDR2 YYDKDF, per germline (reference sequence). V shed 2 bases and J shed 4 bases, with 7 bases lying between them. CDR3 sequence (DNA): TGTGCCACCAGCAGAATACAGGCAGATACGCAGTATTTT. It is translated as CATSRIQADTQYF.

This chain connects TRBV4-3 to TRBJ2-1; perhaps TRBD2 as D (5 bases). The CDR3 sequence is 14 residues long. V gave up 0 bases and J gave up 9 bases, with 12 bases separating them. Per the germline V gene, CDR1 is LGHNA and CDR2 is YSLEER. The CDR3 sequence is CASSQEPSWGEQFF. CDR3 bases: TGCGCCAGCAGCCAAGAACCTAGCTGGGGTGAGCAGTTCTTC.

The chain has TRBV7-9 and TRBJ1-1, with D maybe TRBD1 (5 bases). The CDR3 loop spans 13 amino acids. Germline V lookup: CDR1 SEHNR, CDR2 FQNEAQ (reference sequence). Deletions cut 2 bases from V and 7 bases from J, with 11 bases between. CDR3 in amino acids: CASSLRAGYEAFF. The CDR3 DNA reads as TGTGCCAGCAGCTTACGGGCAGGGTATGAAGCTTTCTTT.

This sequence joins TRBV4-1 and TRBJ1-3, with D uncertain. The CDR3 consists of 15 residues. Germline CDR1 is MGHRA and CDR2 is YSYEKL. Trimming cost V 1 base and J 0 bases, with 7 bases left between them. The DNA of the CDR3 is TGCGCCAGCAGCCAAGTCACTCACTCTGGAAACACCATATATTTT. Translating it yields CASSQVTHSGNTIYF.